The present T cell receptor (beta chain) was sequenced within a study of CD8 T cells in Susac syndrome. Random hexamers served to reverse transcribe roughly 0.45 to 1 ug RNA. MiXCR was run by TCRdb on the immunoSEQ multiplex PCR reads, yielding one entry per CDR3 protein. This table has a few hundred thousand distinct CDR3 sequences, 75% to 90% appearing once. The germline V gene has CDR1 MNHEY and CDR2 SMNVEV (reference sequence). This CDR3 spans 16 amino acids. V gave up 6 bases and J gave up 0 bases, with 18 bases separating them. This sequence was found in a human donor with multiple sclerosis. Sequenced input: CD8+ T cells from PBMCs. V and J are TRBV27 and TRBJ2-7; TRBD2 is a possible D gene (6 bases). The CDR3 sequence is CASRKSGRSSSYEQYF. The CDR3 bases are TGTGCCAGCAGGAAATCCGGGAGATCAAGCTCCTACGAGCAGTACTTC.